The 13 T cell receptor beta chains reported below all come from one sample, sequenced in a study of neurological immune-mediated disorders. TCRdb re-called the 5' RACE reads with MiXCR, one entry per CDR3 protein. This table holds tens of thousands of distinct CDR3 sequences, about 6% found once. The sequenced material came from CD4+ T cells from blood. The receptors originated from a woman between 40 and 50 years old in good health.

J is TRBJ1-2 and V is TRBV7-2, with 8 bases fitting TRBD1. Germline values: CDR1 SGHTA, CDR2 FQGNSA. CDR3 size: 14 residues. After removal of 7 bases from V and 4 bases from J, the junction contained 8 bases not matched to a gene. The CDR3 bases are TGTGCCAGCAATAGCCCCAGGGGGCTCTATGGCTACACCTTC. It is translated as CASNSPRGLYGYTF.

In this sample, this clonotype turned up many times. The V and J genes are TRBV29-1 and TRBJ2-7, with a tentative D call TRBD1 (6 bases). V dropped 6 bases and J dropped 2 bases, with 11 bases sitting between them. This CDR3 has 12 residues. The germline V gene encodes CDR1 SQVTM and CDR2 ANQGSEA. This CDR3 is CSVTGQTYEQYF. The CDR3 DNA is TGCAGCGTAACGGGACAAACCTACGAGCAGTACTTC.

At least ten counts were recorded for this clonotype. J is TRBJ2-3 and V is TRBV5-1; TRBD2 aligns across 11 bases. V was pared by 2 bases and J by 5 bases, with 7 bases of the junction left unmatched. CDR1 and CDR2 (germline): SGHRS, YFSETQ. The length of the CDR3 is 16 residues. In DNA form, the CDR3 reads TGCGCCAGCAGCTTCCGGACTAGCGGGTTGGGAGATACGCAGTATTTT. Encoded protein: CASSFRTSGLGDTQYF.

This clonotype came up many times. The chain carries TRBV5-1 and TRBJ2-3, with 7 bases aligning to TRBD1. Germline V gives CDR1 SGHRS, CDR2 YFSETQ. With 0 bases clipped from V and 0 bases from J, the junction kept 4 bases outside the gene matches. The CDR3 contains 16 residues. This chain's CDR3 is CASSLGDRPSTDTQYF. CDR3 in DNA: TGCGCCAGCAGCTTGGGGGACAGACCTAGCACAGATACGCAGTATTTT. Based on the CDR3 plus reference TRBV5-1 and TRBJ2-3, the full variable domain is KAGVTQTPRYLIKTRGQQVTLSCSPISGHRSVSWYQQTPGQGLQFLFEYFSETQRNKGNFPGRFSGRQFSNSRSEMNVSTLELGDSALYLCASSLGDRPSTDTQYFGPGTRLTVL.

The J gene is TRBJ2-1, the V gene TRBV5-1; 9 bases match TRBD2. The CDR3 has 15 residues. Germline values: CDR1 SGHRS, CDR2 YFSETQ. V lost 7 bases, J lost 7 bases, and 12 bases stayed unmatched. The CDR3 coding sequence is TGCGCCAGCGGGTTGACTAGCGGTAGTAGGAATGAGCAGTTCTTC. Its translation: CASGLTSGSRNEQFF. Complete variable domain (other parts from reference TRBV5-1 and TRBJ2-1): KAGVTQTPRYLIKTRGQQVTLSCSPISGHRSVSWYQQTPGQGLQFLFEYFSETQRNKGNFPGRFSGRQFSNSRSEMNVSTLELGDSALYLCASGLTSGSRNEQFFGPGTRLTVL.

In its sample, this clonotype was seen many times. The chain recombines TRBV7-8 with TRBJ2-5; 12 bases align to TRBD2. The V segment lost 5 bases and the J segment 4 bases; nucleotides outside the gene matches: 5. The CDR3 spans 15 residues. Germline V gene sequence: CDR1 SGHVS, CDR2 FQNEAQ. CDR3 loop: CASSPLGLAGETQYF. CDR3 nucleotides: TGTGCCAGCAGCCCATTGGGACTAGCGGGAGAGACCCAGTACTTC.

This clonotype was recorded at least ten times. The gene calls are TRBV7-2 and TRBJ2-1; 12 positions agree with TRBD2. This CDR3 has 18 amino acids. CDR1 and CDR2 (germline): SGHTA, FQGNSA. V was clipped by 0 bases and J by 2 bases; unmatched bases: 5. CDR3 DNA sequence: TGTGCCAGCAGCTTAGCGGCTAGCGGGAGGGGGGCCTACAATGAGCAGTTCTTC. As protein: CASSLAASGRGAYNEQFF.

This clonotype appeared many times. V usage is TRBV20-1 and J usage is TRBJ2-7; the D gene is possibly TRBD2 (6 bases). The CDR3 loop spans 14 amino acids. V lost 1 base to trimming and J lost 3 bases, with 13 bases between them. The germline gives CDR1 DFQATT, CDR2 SNEGSKA (reference sequence). The CDR3 bases are TGCAGTGCTAGAGTTTCGGGACTCAACTACGAGCAGTACTTC. Protein: CSARVSGLNYEQYF.

This clonotype was detected many times. The rearrangement joins TRBV3-1 to TRBJ1-1, with D unresolved. CDR1 and CDR2 (germline): LGHDT, YNNKEL (reference sequence). V was cut by 5 bases and J by 0 bases, with 10 bases left in between. The CDR3 spans 14 residues. As DNA, the CDR3 is TGTGCCAGCAGCGAGACACCCTTGAACACTGAAGCTTTCTTT. Encoded protein: CASSETPLNTEAFF.

This clonotype was seen repeatedly, ten times or more. The chain combines TRBV5-5 with TRBJ2-7; 7 bases match TRBD2. Looked up from germline, CDR1 is SGHKS and CDR2 is YYEKEE (reference sequence). The CDR3 runs 14 residues. V shed 0 bases and J 4 bases; nucleotides not matched to a gene: 4. The CDR3 reads CASSLGGLIYEQYF. The CDR3 nucleotides read TGTGCCAGCAGCTTGGGGGGACTAATTTACGAGCAGTACTTC.

This clonotype was detected ten times or more. This chain links TRBV20-1 with TRBJ1-4; tentatively, D is TRBD1 (6 bases). Germline V CDR1 and CDR2: DFQATT, SNEGSKA (reference sequence). Trimming pared 3 bases from V and 3 bases from J, leaving 11 bases between. CDR3 length equals 14 residues. For the CDR3, the DNA is TGCAGTGCTAGTCACAGGGCCCCTAATGAAAAACTGTTTTTT. This codes for CSASHRAPNEKLFF.

This clonotype was recorded at least ten times. One junction end disagrees with the germline gene, perhaps due to a read error. The chain joins TRBV11-2 to TRBJ2-3, with D unclear. Germline V CDR1 and CDR2: SGHAT, FQNNGV. This CDR3 region has 10 residues. The CDR3 is CASSLDTQYF. In DNA, the CDR3 is TGTGCCAGCAGCCTAGATACGCAGTATTTT.

This clonotype has ten or more counts. The rearrangement links TRBV27 to TRBJ1-5; a possible D gene is TRBD1 (6 bases). Per germline, CDR1 MNHEY and CDR2 SMNVEV (reference sequence). V was shortened by 5 bases and J by 6 bases, with 14 bases between the two germline ends. The CDR3 has 14 amino acids. Here the CDR3 reads CASSITGTSQPQHF. The CDR3 DNA sequence: TGTGCCAGCAGTATAACAGGGACGAGTCAGCCCCAGCATTTT.